This T cell receptor (beta chain) appears in the sequencing data of a study of T cells in Graves' hyperthyroidism and ophthalmopathy. Many counts were recorded for this clonotype. Amplification of TCR beta CDR3 regions used RNA as the template. Using the HTBI primer set, a first-round RT-PCR was run on the TCR CDR3. One entry per CDR3 protein results from TCRdb running MiXCR on the multiplex PCR reads. Here the sample spans 450,000 to 650,000 distinct CDR3 sequences, 15% to 20% being singletons. This CDR3 has 16 amino acids. Germline V lookup: CDR1 GTSNPN, CDR2 SVGIG (reference sequence). Deletions cut 1 base from V and 7 bases from J, with 19 bases between. The diagnoses drew upon clinical symptoms, serum thyroxine and TRAb, thyroid ultrasound and orbital computed tomography.

The clonotype originates from a woman younger than 30 with Graves' ophthalmopathy. This chain links TRBV30 with TRBJ2-2; D gene uncertain. The specimen was blood. The CDR3 is CAWSATPINSGGELFF. Here the CDR3 DNA reads TGTGCCTGGAGTGCCACGCCAATAAACAGTGGCGGGGAGCTGTTTTTT.